The 10 T cell receptor beta chains in this list originate from one sample, sequenced in a study of cytomegalovirus exposure and HLA in healthy donors. The PCR used 60 Vbeta and 13 Jbeta primers. The table came from immunoSEQ multiplex PCR; TCRdb's copy has only in-frame clones and leaves some out. The table has approximately 150,000 clones, roughly 80% seen once. Sequencing was done on a sample of PBMCs. The receptor set was obtained from a human donor in good health.

The chain combines TRBV7-6 with TRBJ1-5; D is unresolved. Trimming took off 0 bases at V and 6 bases at J, with 6 bases between the two ends. CDR1 is SGHVS and CDR2 is FNYEAQ in the germline V gene. The CDR3 runs to 13 residues. CDR3 in amino acids: CASSLASSQPQHF. CDR3 nucleotides: TGTGCCAGCAGCTTAGCTTCTAGTCAGCCCCAGCATTTT.

This rearrangement joins TRBV7-9 to TRBJ2-1; the D gene is possibly TRBD2 (6 bases). CDR3 size: 14 residues. Germline V gene data show CDR1 as SEHNR and CDR2 as FQNEAQ (reference sequence). V was cut by 4 bases and J by 2 bases, with 9 bases left in between. Here the CDR3 DNA reads TGTGCCAGCAGCTGGACGGGGGCCTACAATGAGCAGTTCTTC. It yields the protein CASSWTGAYNEQFF.

The gene calls are TRBV11-3 and TRBJ2-3, with a weak D call TRBD2 (6 bases). The ends were cut back, 8 bases at V and 4 bases at J, with 13 bases in the middle. Looked up from germline, CDR1 is SGHNT and CDR2 is YENEEA. This CDR3 spans 13 amino acids. The CDR3 sequence: CASGPRLADTQYF. CDR3 in DNA: TGTGCCAGCGGCCCCCGACTAGCAGATACGCAGTATTTT.

The chain joins TRBV2 to TRBJ2-7; 8 bases are a match to TRBD1. V shed 7 bases, J shed 2 bases, and the junction held 1 base outside the gene matches. This CDR3 has 12 amino acids. Germline V gene sequence: CDR1 SNHLY, CDR2 FYNNEI. CDR3 DNA: TGTGCCAGCATGGGACAGGCCTACGAGCAGTACTTC. Protein: CASMGQAYEQYF.

V and J are TRBV7-2 and TRBJ2-7; a weak D match, TRBD1 (6 bases). Trimming pared 0 bases from V and 2 bases from J, leaving 8 bases between. The germline V gene encodes CDR1 SGHTA and CDR2 FQGNSA. The CDR3 covers 14 residues. The CDR3 protein is CASSLAGQTYEQYF. In DNA, the CDR3 is TGTGCCAGCAGCTTAGCAGGACAGACCTACGAGCAGTACTTC.

The count of this clone is one. This chain connects TRBV6-1 to TRBJ2-2, with D uncertain. The CDR3 runs to 15 residues. The germline gives CDR1 MNHNS, CDR2 SASEGT. Trimming left V 1 base short and J 1 base short, with 7 bases between. DNA for the CDR3: TGTGCCAGCAGTGAAGTGACGGGGAACACCGGGGAGCTGTTTTTT. Its translation: CASSEVTGNTGELFF.

V usage is TRBV9 and J usage is TRBJ1-2; D not certain. V was trimmed by 3 bases and J by 4 bases, leaving 16 bases between them. The CDR3 is made up of 15 amino acids. CDR1 is SGDLS and CDR2 is YYNGEE in the germline V gene. Here the CDR3 DNA reads TGTGCCAGCAGCGCCACCGCCGGGTCCTTCTATGGCTACACCTTC. Translated: CASSATAGSFYGYTF.

The chain is built from TRBV6-1 and TRBJ1-1; no clear D. V was clipped by 10 bases and J by 2 bases, with 14 bases between them. The CDR3 totals 13 residues. Germline values: CDR1 MNHNS, CDR2 SASEGT. The CDR3 DNA reads as TGTGCCATCCCGATTCGAGAAAACACTGAAGCTTTCTTT. Amino acids: CAIPIRENTEAFF.

The chain recombines TRBV11-2 with TRBJ2-4; 7 bases agree with TRBD1. This CDR3 contains 17 residues. The junction had 10 bases not matched to a gene; V was cut back by 5 bases and J by 0 bases. Germline lookup yields CDR1 SGHAT and CDR2 FQNNGV. As DNA, the CDR3 is TGTGCCAGCAGCGACCGCAGGGGGACGCTAGCCAAAAACATTCAGTACTTC. As protein: CASSDRRGTLAKNIQYF. Together with reference TRBV11-2 and TRBJ2-4, the CDR3 gives the full variable domain: EAGVAQSPRYKIIEKRQSVAFWCNPISGHATLYWYQQILGQGPKLLIQFQNNGVVDDSQLPKDRFSAERLKGVDSTLKIQPAKLEDSAVYLCASSDRRGTLAKNIQYFGAGTRLSVL.

The chain combines TRBV28 with TRBJ1-5, with TRBD1 matching over 9 bases. J lost 2 bases, V lost 5 bases, and 4 bases had no gene match. Germline V gives CDR1 MDHEN, CDR2 SYDVKM. CDR3 size: 15 residues. The CDR3 region is CASSQTGGGNQPQHF. CDR3 nucleotide sequence: TGTGCCAGCAGTCAGACAGGGGGAGGCAATCAGCCCCAGCATTTT.